Shown below are 10 T cell receptor beta chains from a single sample sequenced in a study of blood T cell repertoires in COVID-19. Some clones are missing from TCRdb's copy, which holds only in-frame ones; the method was immunoSEQ multiplex PCR. The sample has about 150,000 clones, more than 80% seen once. Input material: peripheral blood. These receptors were obtained from a human donor in a cohort sampled during active COVID-19.

The rearrangement joins TRBV2 to TRBJ2-1, with TRBD2 matching 7 bases. CDR1 and CDR2 (germline): SNHLY, FYNNEI. The J segment lost 1 base and the V segment lost 9 bases, leaving 12 bases of the junction unmatched. This CDR3 is 16 amino acids long. The CDR3 coding sequence is TGTGCCAGTTCCGGGTTTGGGGGGGAATCCTACAATGAGCAGTTCTTC. This sequence encodes CASSGFGGESYNEQFF.

V is TRBV6-2 or TRBV6-3 and J is TRBJ2-3; D remains ambiguous. The CDR3 runs to 16 residues. The germline V and J ends were trimmed by 0 bases and 2 bases, with 12 bases remaining between them. CDR1 is MNHEY and CDR2 is SVGEGT in the germline V gene. The CDR3 sequence is CASSYSRGGSTDTQYF. DNA of the CDR3: TGTGCCAGCAGTTACTCCCGAGGCGGATCCACAGATACGCAGTATTTT.

The J gene is TRBJ2-3, the V gene TRBV7-9; 10 bases map to TRBD1. The CDR3 has 17 amino acids. Germline V gene sequence: CDR1 SEHNR, CDR2 FQNEAQ (reference sequence). The junction had 12 bases not matched to a gene; V was cut back by 4 bases and J by 5 bases. CDR3: CASSSLLGQGIVDTQYF. Here the CDR3 DNA reads TGTGCCAGCAGCTCCCTTCTGGGACAGGGGATCGTAGATACGCAGTATTTT.

The chain has TRBV18 and TRBJ2-2; 7 nucleotides agree with TRBD1. Germline V gene sequence: CDR1 KGHSH, CDR2 LQKENI. Trimming cost V 4 bases and J 0 bases; bases outside gene matches: 5. The CDR3 extends over 16 amino acids. CDR3 nucleotides: TGTGCCAGCTCACAGGGGACAGCCTCGAACACCGGGGAGCTGTTTTTT. The encoded protein is CASSQGTASNTGELFF. Based on the CDR3 plus reference TRBV18 and TRBJ2-2, the full variable domain is NAGVMQNPRHLVRRRGQEARLRCSPMKGHSHVYWYRQLPEEGLKFMVYLQKENIIDESGMPKERFSAEFPKEGPSILRIQQVVRGDSAAYFCASSQGTASNTGELFFGEGSRLTVL.

V is TRBV7-2 and J is TRBJ2-5; D gene uncertain. Between the trimmed V and J ends, which lost 5 bases and 1 base, there was a span of 8 bases. Germline V gene sequence: CDR1 SGHTA, CDR2 FQGNSA. This CDR3 spans 13 amino acids. CDR3 loop: CASSGQAQETQYF. CDR3 nucleotides: TGTGCCAGCAGCGGGCAGGCCCAAGAGACCCAGTACTTC.

The chain carries TRBV19 and TRBJ1-1, with D tentatively TRBD1 (6 bases). There are 14 residues in the CDR3. V was pared by 4 bases and J by 4 bases, with 13 bases between. The germline gives CDR1 LNHDA, CDR2 SQIVND (reference sequence). The CDR3 DNA reads TGTGCCAGTAGTACGATAAGGGGGAGCACTGAAGCTTTCTTT. Translated: CASSTIRGSTEAFF.

V usage is TRBV5-1 and J usage is TRBJ2-7; 9 nucleotides align to TRBD1. This CDR3 is built from 16 residues. The germline V gene has CDR1 SGHRS and CDR2 YFSETQ. Trimming at V came to 0 bases and at J to 1 base, leaving 5 bases not matched to a gene. This CDR3 is CASSLVGDRDSYEQYF. In DNA, the CDR3 is TGCGCCAGCAGCTTGGTTGGGGACAGGGATTCCTACGAGCAGTACTTC.

This chain connects TRBV10-2 to TRBJ2-7, with 7 bases aligning to TRBD2. Germline CDR1 and CDR2: WSHSY and SAAADI. J gave up 2 bases and V 3 bases, and 4 bases lay outside the gene matches. The CDR3 extends over 14 amino acids. The chain's CDR3 is CASSDGRAPYEQYV. CDR3 coding DNA: TGCGCCAGCAGTGATGGGAGGGCTCCCTACGAGCAGTACGTC.

The chain couples TRBV5-4 to TRBJ1-3; 10 bases agree with TRBD1. The CDR3 is 18 amino acids. V lost 2 bases, J lost 4 bases, and 12 bases stayed unmatched. CDR1 SGHNT and CDR2 YYREEE come from the germline V gene (reference sequence). The CDR3 bases are TGTGCCAGCAGCTTTGGACAGGGGGGCGGCCCGGGCGGAAACACCATATATTTT. The encoded protein is CASSFGQGGGPGGNTIYF.

The sample holds a few counts of this clone. The rearrangement uses TRBV2 and TRBJ2-7; maybe TRBD1 (5 bases). V gave up 6 bases and J gave up 0 bases, with 18 bases separating them. This CDR3 has 16 residues. Germline CDR1 SNHLY, CDR2 FYNNEI. CDR3 nucleotides: TGTGCCAGCAGCTCCAGGACATCTCCATTCTCCTACGAGCAGTACTTC. Translated, it gives CASSSRTSPFSYEQYF.